The rows below give T cell receptor beta chains drawn from one sample of a study of Tregs in tolerant kidney transplant recipients. Here immunoSEQ multiplex PCR was the method, and the copy in TCRdb shows in-frame clones only, minus some. The sample shows roughly 66,000 clones, about nine tenths of them seen only once. The specimen comprised CD8+ T cells from blood, sampled before the transplant. These receptors all come from a human donor who received a combined kidney and bone marrow transplant. CDR3s include the opening cysteine and the closing phenylalanine or tryptophan. The order of the fields is CDR3 DNA, CDR3 protein, clone size, J gene, V gene, D gene. A D gene is named only where the DNA matches it firmly. Clone size, where shown, is once, few, many, or a class for clones that have expanded.

TGCAGCGTAGCTAGCGGGAGGTACTACGAGCAGTACTTC,CSVASGRYYEQYF,-,TRBJ2-7,TRBV29-1,TRBD2
TGCGCCAGCAGCCTGTCGGAAACGGAGAACTATGGCTACACCTTC,CASSLSETENYGYTF,-,TRBJ1-2,TRBV4-1,-
TGTGCCAGTAGTATGGGGGGTAGGGGCACTTATAGCAATCAGCCCCAGCATTTT,CASSMGGRGTYSNQPQHF,-,TRBJ1-5,TRBV19,-
TGTGCCTGGAGGCTACCATCCGGGGGAACTCAGCCCCAGCATTTT,CAWRLPSGGTQPQHF,-,TRBJ1-5,TRBV30,-
TGTGCCAGCAGCTTTGGACAGAACTACGAGCAGTACTTC,CASSFGQNYEQYF,-,TRBJ2-7,TRBV7-2,-
TGTGCCAGCAGCCCCCCGTACGGGTTGGACGAGCAGTACTTC,CASSPPYGLDEQYF,-,TRBJ2-7,TRBV13,-
TGTGCCAGCAGTTTCCTTCAACAGGGACACCCCTACGAGCAGTACTTC,CASSFLQQGHPYEQYF,-,TRBJ2-7,TRBV27,-
TGTGCCAGCAGCCACCGAAAGACTAGCTTCGCCGGGGAGCTGTTTTTT,CASSHRKTSFAGELFF,-,TRBJ2-2,TRBV7-6,TRBD2
TGTGCCAGCAGCCAAGAGGATGGACAGGGGAGGATCTATGGCTACACCTTC,CASSQEDGQGRIYGYTF,-,TRBJ1-2,TRBV4-2,TRBD1
TGTGCCAGTACAGATACAGATACGCAGTATTTT,CASTDTDTQYF,-,TRBJ2-3,TRBV19,-
TGTGCCAGCAGCGGAGACACAGATACGCAGTATTTT,CASSGDTDTQYF,-,TRBJ2-3,TRBV9,-
TGTGCCAGCAGCGGGGGTGTGGACAACAAGTTCTTC,CASSGGVDNKFF,-,TRBJ2-1,TRBV9,-
TGTGCCAGTAGTATCGCTACCCGAGGGCGGCAGCCCCAGCATTTT,CASSIATRGRQPQHF,-,TRBJ1-5,TRBV19,-
TGTGCCAGCAGCCAAACGACAGGCATTGGGGGCTACACCTTC,CASSQTTGIGGYTF,-,TRBJ1-2,TRBV4-2,-
TGTGCCAGCAGCTTAACAGGGACGCACGACCAAGAGACCCAGTACTTC,CASSLTGTHDQETQYF,-,TRBJ2-5,TRBV7-9,-
TGTGCCAGCAGCCATGACACACACTCCTACGAGCAGTACTTC,CASSHDTHSYEQYF,-,TRBJ2-7,TRBV7-9,-
TGTGCCAGCAGCCCAAGCGGGCCCTCCTACAATGAGCAGTTCTTC,CASSPSGPSYNEQFF,-,TRBJ2-1,TRBV7-3,-
TGTGCCAGCAACTTAGGGGCAGTCGAGCAGTACTTC,CASNLGAVEQYF,-,TRBJ2-7,TRBV7-8,-
TGTGCCAGCAGCCCAGGACAGGGGCCGAACACTGAAGCTTTCTTT,CASSPGQGPNTEAFF,once,TRBJ1-1,TRBV13,TRBD1
TGTGCCACCAGCATAGAGCTGGAGATGAACATTCAGTACTTC,CATSIELEMNIQYF,-,TRBJ2-4,TRBV15,-
TGTGCCAGCAGTTATTCCCAGAAGGGGGGGAGAGCTTTCTTT,CASSYSQKGGRAFF,-,TRBJ1-1,TRBV6-5,-
TGTGCCAGCAGCTCCTCGGGCGGGAGGGGACACAATGAGCAGTTCTTC,CASSSSGGRGHNEQFF,-,TRBJ2-1,TRBV7-3,TRBD2
TGCGCCAGCAGCTTGGGACAGGGAACCTACAATGAGCAGTTCTTC,CASSLGQGTYNEQFF,-,TRBJ2-1,TRBV4-1,TRBD1
TGTGCCAGCAGTTATCAGACAGATTACACTGAAGCTTTCTTT,CASSYQTDYTEAFF,-,TRBJ1-1,TRBV28,-
TGTGCCAGCAGCAAAAGGCAGGGGGCGATCCAAGAGACCCAGTACTTC,CASSKRQGAIQETQYF,-,TRBJ2-5,TRBV21-1,-
TGCGCCAGCAGCCAGGACAGCGGCATAAGCTCTGGGGCCAACGTCCTGACTTTC,CASSQDSGISSGANVLTF,-,TRBJ2-6,TRBV5-1,-
TGTGCCAGCAGCTTAGGAACAGGGTACGAAAAACTGTTTTTT,CASSLGTGYEKLFF,-,TRBJ1-4,TRBV7-2,-
TGTGCCAGTAACCTGCCGGGGGACACTGAAGCTTTCTTT,CASNLPGDTEAFF,-,TRBJ1-1,TRBV2,-
TGTGCCAGCTCACCACCGACAGCTAATGAAGGAAAACTGTTTTTT,CASSPPTANEGKLFF,-,TRBJ1-4,TRBV18,-
TGTGCCAGCAGTTCGTCATTGGAGGGTTCTGGAAACACCATATATTTT,CASSSSLEGSGNTIYF,-,TRBJ1-3,TRBV28,-
TGTGCCAGCAGCTCAGCCCTGGAGCGTGGAAACACCATATATTTT,CASSSALERGNTIYF,-,TRBJ1-3,TRBV5-6,-
TGTGCCAGCAGCTTTGGACAGGGGTATGAGCAGTTCTTC,CASSFGQGYEQFF,-,TRBJ2-1,TRBV13,TRBD1
TGTGCCAGCAGCGTAGAGGGGGGGATCGACTATGGCTACACCTTC,CASSVEGGIDYGYTF,-,TRBJ1-2,TRBV9,-
TGTGCCAGCAGTCTGGGCAGGGTAGATTCACCCCTCCACTTT,CASSLGRVDSPLHF,-,TRBJ1-6,TRBV7-6,-
TGCGCCAGCAGCCAAGGGCCCGGCGGGAGCTCCTACAATGAGCAGTTCTTC,CASSQGPGGSSYNEQFF,-,TRBJ2-1,TRBV4-3,TRBD2
TGTGCCAGCAGCTTAGCCCTAATCGACTACACCTTC,CASSLALIDYTF,-,TRBJ1-2,TRBV7-9,-
TGTGCCAGCAGTCCAGGGACAGGGGGCTACTATGGCTACACCTTC,CASSPGTGGYYGYTF,-,TRBJ1-2,TRBV27,TRBD1
TGCGCCAGCAGCCAAGAGGGGGGAGGCTCCTACGAGCAGTACTTC,CASSQEGGGSYEQYF,-,TRBJ2-7,TRBV4-3,-
TGTGCCAGTAGTATACCAGGGTACCATCAGCCCCAGCATTTT,CASSIPGYHQPQHF,-,TRBJ1-5,TRBV19,-
TGTGCCAGCAGTTTCCGACAGGGAGCGGGCAACGAGCAGTACTTC,CASSFRQGAGNEQYF,-,TRBJ2-7,TRBV5-4,-
TGTGCCAGCAGCCGCCCAGGGGGATACGAGCAGTACTTC,CASSRPGGYEQYF,-,TRBJ2-7,TRBV6-6,TRBD1
TGTGCCAGCAGCTTTCAGGGCTCCTACGAGCAGTACTTC,CASSFQGSYEQYF,-,TRBJ2-7,TRBV7-2,-
TGTGCCAGCAGCCAACTCCCCTTACGCGAGCAGTACTTC,CASSQLPLREQYF,-,TRBJ2-7,TRBV7-9,-
TGTGCCAGCAGTCTTCCACAGGCTAATGAAAAACTGTTTTTT,CASSLPQANEKLFF,-,TRBJ1-4,TRBV2,-
TGTGCCAGCAGCTTACTTACGACTAGCGGGGGTTTGGGAGATACGCAGTATTTT,CASSLLTTSGGLGDTQYF,-,TRBJ2-3,TRBV7-8,TRBD2
TGTGCCAGCAGCGTAGCGGGAGGGAATGAGCAGTTCTTC,CASSVAGGNEQFF,-,TRBJ2-1,TRBV9,TRBD2
TGTGCCAGCAGCCCCGGGACTAGCCAGCGAGGAAACAATGAGCAGTTCTTC,CASSPGTSQRGNNEQFF,-,TRBJ2-1,TRBV13,TRBD2
TGTGCCAGCAGCTTAGTTTCCCGACAGGGGTATCTTAGCACCGGGGAGCTGTTTTTT,CASSLVSRQGYLSTGELFF,-,TRBJ2-2,TRBV7-8,TRBD1
TGTGCCAGCACAGGGGGCACGAACACTGAAGCTTTCTTT,CASTGGTNTEAFF,-,TRBJ1-1,TRBV6-1,TRBD1
TGTGCCAGCACCCCCCCAGAACAAGAGACCCAGTACTTC,CASTPPEQETQYF,-,TRBJ2-5,TRBV13,-
TGTGCCAGCCTAGTAAAGGACAGGGGCACCGGGGAGCTGTTTTTT,CASLVKDRGTGELFF,-,TRBJ2-2,TRBV2,TRBD1
TGTGCCAGCAGCCATGACAGGAACACTGAAGCTTTCTTT,CASSHDRNTEAFF,-,TRBJ1-1,TRBV5-4,-
TGTGCCACCAGCAATCCCGAGACAGGGGAGGTGGATGGCTACACCTTC,CATSNPETGEVDGYTF,-,TRBJ1-2,TRBV15,TRBD1
TGTGCTAGTGGTGGGGGACTAGCGGCGTCCTCCTACGAGCAGTACTTC,CASGGGLAASSYEQYF,-,TRBJ2-7,TRBV12-5,TRBD2
TGTGCCAGCAGCCCGTCTCCGGGACTAGCGATCAAAAACATTCAGTACTTC,CASSPSPGLAIKNIQYF,-,TRBJ2-4,TRBV7-3,TRBD2
TGTGCCAGCAGAGCAGGGTTCGCCAATCAGCCCCAGCATTTT,CASRAGFANQPQHF,-,TRBJ1-5,TRBV28,-